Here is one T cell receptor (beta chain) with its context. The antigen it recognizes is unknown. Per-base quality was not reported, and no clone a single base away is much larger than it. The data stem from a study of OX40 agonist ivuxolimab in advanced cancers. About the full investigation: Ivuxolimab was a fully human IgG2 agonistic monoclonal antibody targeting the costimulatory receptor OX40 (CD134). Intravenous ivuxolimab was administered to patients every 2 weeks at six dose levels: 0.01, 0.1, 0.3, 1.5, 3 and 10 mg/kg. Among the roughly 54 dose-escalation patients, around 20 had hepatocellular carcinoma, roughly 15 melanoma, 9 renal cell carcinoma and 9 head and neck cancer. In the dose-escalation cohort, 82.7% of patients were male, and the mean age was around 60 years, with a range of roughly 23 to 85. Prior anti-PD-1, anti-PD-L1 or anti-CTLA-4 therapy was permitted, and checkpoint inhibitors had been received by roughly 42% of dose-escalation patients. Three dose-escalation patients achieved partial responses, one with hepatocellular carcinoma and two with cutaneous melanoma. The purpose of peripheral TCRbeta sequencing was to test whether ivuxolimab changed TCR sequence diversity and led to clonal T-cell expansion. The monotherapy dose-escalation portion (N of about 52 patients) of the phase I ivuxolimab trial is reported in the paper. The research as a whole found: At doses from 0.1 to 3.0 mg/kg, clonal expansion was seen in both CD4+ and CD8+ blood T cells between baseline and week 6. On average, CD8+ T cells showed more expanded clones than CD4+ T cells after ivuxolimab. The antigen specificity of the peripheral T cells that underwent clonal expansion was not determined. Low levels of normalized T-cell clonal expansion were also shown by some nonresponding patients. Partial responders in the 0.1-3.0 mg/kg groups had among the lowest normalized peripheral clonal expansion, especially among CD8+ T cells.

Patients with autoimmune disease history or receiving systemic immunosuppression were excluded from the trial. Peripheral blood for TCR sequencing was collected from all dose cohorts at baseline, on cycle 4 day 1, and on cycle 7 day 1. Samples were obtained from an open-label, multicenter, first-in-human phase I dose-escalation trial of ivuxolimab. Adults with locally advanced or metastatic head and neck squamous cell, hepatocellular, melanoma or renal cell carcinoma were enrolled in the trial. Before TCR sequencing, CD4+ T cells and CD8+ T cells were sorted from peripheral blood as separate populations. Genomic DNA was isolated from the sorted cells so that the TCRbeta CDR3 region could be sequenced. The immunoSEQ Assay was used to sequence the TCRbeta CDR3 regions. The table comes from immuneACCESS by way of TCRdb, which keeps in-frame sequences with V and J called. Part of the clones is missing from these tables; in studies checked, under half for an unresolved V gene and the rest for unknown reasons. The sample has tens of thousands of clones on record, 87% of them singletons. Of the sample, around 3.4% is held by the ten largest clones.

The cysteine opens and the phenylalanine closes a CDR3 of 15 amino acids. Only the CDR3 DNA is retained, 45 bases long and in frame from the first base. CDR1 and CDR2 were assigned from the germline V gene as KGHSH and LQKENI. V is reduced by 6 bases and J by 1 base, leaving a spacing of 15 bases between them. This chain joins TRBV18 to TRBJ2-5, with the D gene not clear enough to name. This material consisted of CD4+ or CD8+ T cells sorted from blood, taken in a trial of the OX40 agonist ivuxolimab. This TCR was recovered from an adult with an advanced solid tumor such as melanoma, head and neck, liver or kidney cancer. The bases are TGTGCCAGCTCTCACTCTCGTACCGGCCAAGAGACCCAGTACTTC. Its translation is CASSHSRTGQETQYF.